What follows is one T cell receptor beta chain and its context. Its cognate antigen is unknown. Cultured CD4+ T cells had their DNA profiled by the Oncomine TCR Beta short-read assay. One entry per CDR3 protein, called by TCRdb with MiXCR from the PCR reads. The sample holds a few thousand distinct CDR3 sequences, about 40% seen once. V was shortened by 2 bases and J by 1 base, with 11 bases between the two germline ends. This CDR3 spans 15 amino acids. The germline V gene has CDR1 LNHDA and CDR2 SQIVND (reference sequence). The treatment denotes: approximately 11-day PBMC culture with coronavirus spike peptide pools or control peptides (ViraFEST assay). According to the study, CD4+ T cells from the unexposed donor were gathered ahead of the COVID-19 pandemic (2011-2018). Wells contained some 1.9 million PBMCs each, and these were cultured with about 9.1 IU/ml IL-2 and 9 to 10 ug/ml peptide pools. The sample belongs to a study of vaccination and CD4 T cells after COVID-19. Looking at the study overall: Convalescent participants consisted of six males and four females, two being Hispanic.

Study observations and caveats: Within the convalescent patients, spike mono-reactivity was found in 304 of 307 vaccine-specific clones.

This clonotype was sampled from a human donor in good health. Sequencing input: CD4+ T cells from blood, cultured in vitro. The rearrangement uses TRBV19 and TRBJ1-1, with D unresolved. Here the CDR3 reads CASSILITGNTEAFF. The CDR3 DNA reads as TGTGCCAGTAGTATACTAATAACGGGGAACACTGAAGCTTTCTTT.